This T cell receptor (beta chain) was profiled in a study of T-cell reconstitution after alpha-beta-depleted transplantation in children. The CDR3 length is 15 residues. Germline V gene lookup returns CDR1 LGHDT and CDR2 YNNKEL (reference sequence). V was shortened by 2 bases and J by 2 bases, with 12 bases between the two germline ends. This clonotype was counted between two and nine times. Unique molecular identifiers tagged the TCRbeta library. TCRdb re-analysed the PCR reads in MiXCR, keeping a single row per CDR3 protein. The sample contains approximately 400,000 distinct CDR3 sequences, 11% of which appear only once.

The clonotype comes from a human donor who donated a stem cell graft to a child with acute myeloid leukemia. The rearrangement uses TRBV3-1 and TRBJ1-2, with D unresolved. The sample here was PBMCs from the stem cell graft donor, taken from the stem cell graft. Written as DNA, the CDR3 is TGTGCCAGCAGCCAAAGCTGGGGAGGGAACTATGGCTACACCTTC. It yields the protein CASSQSWGGNYGYTF.